Listed here is a single T cell receptor (beta chain). This clone's antigen is unknown. These data are taken from a study of T cells expressing NK-cell markers (dated by TCRdb to 2020 to 2022). Concerning the study at large: Three sorted T-cell subsets (CD3+CD56+NKG2C+, CD3+CD56+NKG2C- and CD3+CD56-NKG2C+) from roughly eight donors had their TCR beta-chain repertoires profiled. Seven of the eight sequenced donors were HCMV-seropositive and one was HCMV-seronegative. The eight sequenced donors were randomly selected healthy volunteers, three men and five women. Illumina HiSeq 2000/2500, MiSeq or NextSeq was used to sequence libraries as 2 x 150 bp reads. The study at large found these results: In a handful of donors, the dominant CD3+CD56+NKG2C+ clonotypes were found to rank among the top 10 CD8+ clonotypes and to make up about 1.0-7.5% of CD8+ T cells. It remained unclear whether the expanded NKG2C-expressing T cell clones were specific for HCMV antigens. Those dominant clonotypes were again the most abundant among CD3+CD56-NKG2C+ cells in several donors, at about 25-60.1%.

HCMV serostatus was determined by detecting HCMV-specific IgG in serum with a commercial ELISA kit. Peripheral blood mononuclear cells were isolated from blood by Ficoll density gradient centrifugation. From a lookup of the germline V gene, CDR1 and CDR2 are LGHNA and YSLEER. The CDR3, cysteine through phenylalanine, is 15 amino acids long. DNA for this receptor is not on file. Sequencer: Illumina HiSeq 2000. TCR beta cDNA libraries were made by 5'RACE template switching that added a universal primer site and unique molecular identifiers. Priming for cDNA synthesis came from the TCR beta constant segment, and two successive PCR amplification steps followed. The original pipeline was this. MIGEC was used to demultiplex reads and group the reads by UMI, and MiTCR was used to assemble and quantify clonotypes. To exclude erroneous sequences, any TCR cDNA sequence not supported by at least two reads was discarded. The tcR package was used for downstream repertoire analysis, with clonotypes matched between fractions based on CDR3 nucleotide sequence plus V segment. VDJmatch was used to annotate antigen specificity against VDJdb, with one amino acid substitution in CDR3 allowed. TCRdb reprocessed the reads; each CDR3 protein sequence makes one entry, and DNA is unavailable. The V and J calls shown here were made by TCRdb, not taken from the authors' results. The table for this sample lists 120,000 to 150,000 distinct CDR3 sequences. Around 10% of the sample lies in the top ten.

The receptor was isolated from a man aged 18 to 30 in good health. Donor details come from another sample of the same person, matched by shared clones. The sample comprised blood T cells: a sorted CD56 or NKG2C T cell subset, CD4+ or CD8+ T cells, or bulk PBMC T cells (not recorded which). The V gene is TRBV4-3 and the J gene is TRBJ2-5; TCRdb designates TRBD2, a call that cannot be tested without DNA. The CDR3 reads as follows: CASSQGGGGRETQYF.